The 7 T cell receptor beta chains below all came from one sample that was sequenced in a study of T cell repertoires in cytomegalovirus infection. Antigens of these TCRs are unknown. From the reads, TCRdb called clonotypes with MiXCR, one entry per CDR3 protein. Among around 300,000 distinct CDR3 sequences listed, roughly 25% were seen once. This specimen was cultured PBMCs, taken from culture after CMV antigen stimulation. The receptor source for this set is a human donor in good health (CMV status not recorded). Some clones in this sample may be carry-over from other donors' samples.

This clonotype has a count of ten or more. The V gene is TRBV12-3 or TRBV12-4, the J gene TRBJ1-5; no firm D call. The CDR3 has 14 amino acids. V dropped 0 bases and J dropped 1 base, with 4 bases sitting between them. This chain's CDR3 is CASSLALSNQPQHF. The CDR3, as DNA: TGTGCCAGCAGTTTAGCGCTGAGCAATCAGCCCCAGCATTTT.

The chain combines TRBV7-4 with TRBJ1-1; D is possibly TRBD1 (5 bases). Trimming removed 4 bases at V and 6 bases at J, with 12 bases between. The CDR3 runs to 13 residues. CDR1 is SGHVT, CDR2 SQSDAQ, per germline. Written as DNA, the CDR3 is TGTGCCAGCAGCTCGTCAGGGAGGCCTGAAGCTTTCTTT. Its translation: CASSSSGRPEAFF.

Here the CDR3 DNA reads TGTGCCAGCAGCTTAAGGGGACTAGCGGGAGCCCATGAGCAGTTCTTC. Amino acid sequence: CASSLRGLAGAHEQFF. The chain joins TRBV7-2 to TRBJ2-1; 14 bases match TRBD2. Germline CDR1 and CDR2: SGHTA and FQGNSA. V shed 2 bases, J shed 8 bases, and the junction held 5 bases outside the gene matches. There are 16 residues in the CDR3. Full variable domain (missing parts from reference TRBV7-2 and TRBJ2-1): GAGVSQSPSNKVTEKGKDVELRCDPISGHTALYWYRQSLGQGLEFLIYFQGNSAPDKSGLPSDRFSAERTGGSVSTLTIQRTQQEDSAVYLCASSLRGLAGAHEQFFGPGTRLTVL.

The V call is TRBV19, the J call TRBJ2-1; D gene uncertain. V lost 3 bases to trimming and J lost 0 bases, with 9 bases between them. This CDR3 is built from 15 residues. CDR1 and CDR2 (germline): LNHDA, SQIVND (reference sequence). DNA of the CDR3: TGTGCCAGTAGTATCTTTCCGAGCTCCTACAATGAGCAGTTCTTC. Translating gives CASSIFPSSYNEQFF.

The chain links TRBV24-1 to TRBJ2-7; D is perhaps TRBD2 (5 bases). V lost 2 bases, J lost 2 bases, and 15 bases lay in between. This CDR3 has 16 amino acids. The germline CDR1 and CDR2 sequences are KGHDR and SFDVKD. CDR3 nucleotides: TGTGCCACCAGTGATTCGCGGGTGGCAGGTCCCTACGAGCAGTACTTC. Translation: CATSDSRVAGPYEQYF.

Only a few counts were recorded for this clonotype. The chain couples TRBV7-2 to TRBJ2-3, with D possibly being TRBD2 (6 bases). Germline assignment: CDR1 SGHTA and CDR2 FQGNSA. The length of the CDR3 is 13 residues. V was shortened by 5 bases and J by 6 bases, with 12 bases between the two germline ends. Written as DNA, the CDR3 is TGTGCCAGCAGCCCGGGGACTTTCGATACGCAGTATTTT. Translating gives CASSPGTFDTQYF.

The J gene is TRBJ2-7, the V gene TRBV29-1, with 8 nucleotides matching TRBD2. V was clipped by 0 bases and J by 3 bases; unmatched bases: 10. Per germline, CDR1 SQVTM and CDR2 ANQGSEA. The CDR3 consists of 16 residues. The DNA of the CDR3 is TGCAGCGTTGAAGATCTTAGGGCGGGAGGCATCTACGAGCAGTACTTC. This encodes CSVEDLRAGGIYEQYF.